This T cell receptor (beta chain) was found in a study of human CD8 memory T cell subsets. UMI-labeled 5' RACE produced the TCR beta libraries. TCRdb reprocessed the 5' RACE reads; each CDR3 protein has one entry and no DNA is given. The sample features some 6,900 distinct CDR3 sequences, with 20% to 25% in its top ten. Among CD8+ T cells, TPEX were CCR7+ PD-1+ TIGIT+ early memory cells with exhausted-like traits. Per germline, CDR1 MNHEY and CDR2 SMNVEV (reference sequence). The CDR3 runs 15 residues. The J gene is TRBJ1-2, the V gene TRBV27. Sequenced: CD8+ T cells from PBMCs. The TCR comes from a human donor in good health. This chain's CDR3 is CASSLSGGINYGYTF.